This T cell receptor beta chain was captured by sequencing in a study of cytomegalovirus exposure and HLA in healthy donors. General study results and limits: HLA-A and HLA-B allele assignments for most subjects were reportedly predicted accurately using TCR beta sequences. A later analysis revealed that TCR association rates differed between HLA loci, peaking at DRB1 and bottoming out at HLA-C.

PCR involved 60 Vbeta and 13 Jbeta primers. Sequencing used immunoSEQ multiplex PCR; TCRdb keeps in-frame clones, though not all of them. This table holds around 150,000 clones, 65% to 80% found once. The germline V gene has CDR1 LGHNA and CDR2 YNFKEQ. V shed 0 bases and J 6 bases; nucleotides not matched to a gene: 9. The CDR3 contains 16 residues. As to this clone: Its antigen is not known.

The sample taken for sequencing was PBMCs. The TCR sequence derives from a man aged 35-49 years in good health and CMV-seropositive. The V call is TRBV4-2, the J call TRBJ1-2, with 8 bases fitting TRBD1. DNA of the CDR3: TGTGCCAGCAGCCAAGACCCTTACTGGACAGGGAATGGCTACACCTTC. Translated, it gives CASSQDPYWTGNGYTF.